The 8 T cell receptor beta chains in this list originate from one sample, sequenced in a study of cytomegalovirus exposure and HLA in healthy donors. Researchers ran the PCR with 60 Vbeta and 13 Jbeta primers. TCRdb's copy holds only in-frame clones and misses some; the assay was immunoSEQ multiplex PCR. The sample has about 93,000 clones; 70% to 85% are singletons. Sequenced input: PBMCs. The receptors derive from a man over 45 in good health and CMV-seronegative.

This chain uses TRBV5-1 with TRBJ2-1; 11 bases fit TRBD1. The CDR3 contains 17 residues. Per the germline V gene, CDR1 is SGHRS and CDR2 is YFSETQ. Trimming took 3 bases from V and 2 from J; bases not matched to a gene: 7. The CDR3 here is CASSSSGTGGAYNEQFF. CDR3 nucleotide sequence: TGCGCCAGCAGCTCCTCCGGGACAGGGGGGGCCTACAATGAGCAGTTCTTC.

This chain uses TRBV5-1 with TRBJ2-2; TRBD2 matches 13 bases. The CDR3 covers 16 residues. Germline lookup yields CDR1 SGHRS and CDR2 YFSETQ. With 4 bases clipped from V and 3 bases from J, the junction kept 3 bases outside the gene matches. This CDR3 is CASSRTSGSYTGELFF. The CDR3 DNA reads TGCGCCAGCAGCCGGACTAGCGGGAGCTACACCGGGGAGCTGTTTTTT.

The chain links TRBV11-3 to TRBJ2-1; maybe TRBD2 (5 bases). V gave up 5 bases and J gave up 0 bases, with 8 bases separating them. CDR1 is SGHNT, CDR2 YENEEA, per germline. There are 14 residues in the CDR3. The CDR3 DNA sequence: TGTGCCAGCAGCAGGAGGAGCTCCTACAATGAGCAGTTCTTC. Translating it yields CASSRRSSYNEQFF.

V and J are TRBV25-1 and TRBJ2-1, with D possibly TRBD2 on 5 matching bases. Trimming removed 0 bases from V and 4 bases from J, with 13 bases in between. This CDR3 spans 16 amino acids. Looked up from germline, CDR1 is MGHDK and CDR2 is SYGVNS. CDR3 sequence: CASSEYTGGRYNEQFF. CDR3 nucleotide sequence: TGTGCCAGCAGTGAATATACGGGCGGGCGTTACAATGAGCAGTTCTTC.

This clone was detected only once. V usage is TRBV27 and J usage is TRBJ2-3; 8 bases match TRBD1. This CDR3 has 20 residues. Germline CDR1 MNHEY, CDR2 SMNVEV (reference sequence). The V segment lost 2 bases and the J segment 2 bases; nucleotides outside the gene matches: 18. DNA for the CDR3: TGTGCCAGCAGTTTAGAGTATGGGGCAGGGGGCCAATTCCCCACAGATACGCAGTATTTT. Its translation is CASSLEYGAGGQFPTDTQYF.

The genes are TRBV5-6 and TRBJ1-1; 7 positions match TRBD1. CDR3 length: 14 amino acids. The J segment lost 6 bases and the V segment lost 3 bases, leaving 8 bases of the junction unmatched. Germline V gives CDR1 SGHDT, CDR2 YYEEEE. For the CDR3, the DNA is TGTGCCAGCAGCTACAGACAGGGCTCCCCTGAAGCTTTCTTT. Its protein is CASSYRQGSPEAFF. Full variable domain (rest looked up from reference TRBV5-6 and TRBJ1-1): DAGVTQSPTHLIKTRGQQVTLRCSPKSGHDTVSWYQQALGQGPQFIFQYYEEEERQRGNFPDRFSGHQFPNYSSELNVNALLLGDSALYLCASSYRQGSPEAFFGQGTRLTVV.

A few counts support this clone. This CDR3 reads CASSGGGIEQYF. CDR3 DNA sequence: TGTGCCAGCAGCGGTGGGGGGATCGAGCAGTACTTC. The chain recombines TRBV6-5 with TRBJ2-7, with D possibly TRBD2 on 6 matching bases. The CDR3 runs to 12 residues. In germline, CDR1 is MNHEY, CDR2 SVGAGI. Deletions cut 6 bases from V and 6 bases from J, with 12 bases between.

The V call is TRBV19, the J call TRBJ2-6; D gene unclear. V lost 5 bases and J lost 0, with 14 bases in between. The germline gives CDR1 LNHDA, CDR2 SQIVND (reference sequence). The CDR3 length is 17 residues. The CDR3 DNA reads as TGTGCCAGTAGTGTCCTAAAAGCGTTCTCTGGGGCCAACGTCCTGACTTTC. It is translated as CASSVLKAFSGANVLTF.